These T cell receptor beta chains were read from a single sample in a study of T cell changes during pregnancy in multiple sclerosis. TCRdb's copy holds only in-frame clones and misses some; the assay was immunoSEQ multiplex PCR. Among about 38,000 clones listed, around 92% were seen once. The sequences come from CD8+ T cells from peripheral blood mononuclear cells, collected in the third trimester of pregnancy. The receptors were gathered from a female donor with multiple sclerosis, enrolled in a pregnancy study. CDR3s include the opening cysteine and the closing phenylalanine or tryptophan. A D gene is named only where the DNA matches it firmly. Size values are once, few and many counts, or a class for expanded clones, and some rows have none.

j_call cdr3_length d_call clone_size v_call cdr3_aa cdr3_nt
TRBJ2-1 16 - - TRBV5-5 CASSPGYPLPYNEQFF TGTGCCAGCAGCCCAGGGTACCCCCTCCCTTACAATGAGCAGTTCTTC
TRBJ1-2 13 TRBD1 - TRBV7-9 CASSPGDSYGYTF TGTGCCAGCAGCCCAGGGGACAGCTATGGCTACACCTTC
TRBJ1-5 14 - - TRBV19 CASSITESNQPQHF TGTGCCAGTAGTATTACAGAGAGCAATCAGCCCCAGCATTTT
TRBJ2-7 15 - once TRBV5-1 CASSPPPEGPYEQYF TGCGCCAGCAGCCCCCCCCCGGAGGGGCCCTACGAGCAGTACTTC
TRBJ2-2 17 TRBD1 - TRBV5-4 CASSTRGQGADTGELFF TGTGCCAGCAGCACCCGTGGACAGGGGGCTGACACCGGGGAGCTGTTTTTT
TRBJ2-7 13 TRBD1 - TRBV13 CASSPRDSYEQYF TGTGCCAGCAGCCCCAGGGACAGCTACGAGCAGTACTTC
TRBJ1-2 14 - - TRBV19 CASSIAGDNYGYTF TGTGCCAGTAGTATAGCCGGGGATAACTATGGCTACACCTTC
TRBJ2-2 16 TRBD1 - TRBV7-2 CASSLSYRGITGELFF TGTGCCAGCAGCTTATCTTACAGGGGGATCACCGGGGAGCTGTTTTTT
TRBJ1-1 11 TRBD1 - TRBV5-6 CASSEGAQAFF TGTGCCAGCAGCGAGGGGGCCCAAGCTTTCTTT
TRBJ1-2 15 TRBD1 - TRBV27 CASSLGGGGTYGYTF TGTGCCAGCAGTTTAGGAGGGGGCGGAACCTATGGCTACACCTTC
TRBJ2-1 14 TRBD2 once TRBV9 CASSVGDSGVEQFF TGTGCCAGCAGCGTAGGGGATAGCGGGGTTGAGCAGTTCTTC
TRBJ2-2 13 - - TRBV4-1 CASSQTGTGELFF TGCGCCAGCAGCCAAACAGGGACCGGGGAGCTGTTTTTT
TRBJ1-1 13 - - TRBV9 CASSPDKNTEAFF TGTGCCAGCAGCCCTGACAAGAACACTGAAGCTTTCTTT
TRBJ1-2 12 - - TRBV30 CAWGTGKNGYTF TGTGCCTGGGGCACAGGGAAAAATGGCTACACCTTC
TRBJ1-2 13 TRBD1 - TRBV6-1 CASSDWGTEGYTF TGTGCCAGCAGTGATTGGGGGACAGAAGGCTACACCTTC
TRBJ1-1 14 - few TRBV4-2 CASSQGGSNTEAFF TGTGCCAGCAGCCAAGGAGGCAGCAACACTGAAGCTTTCTTT
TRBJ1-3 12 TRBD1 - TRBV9 CASSTRTGQVYF TGTGCCAGCAGCACGCGGACAGGCCAAGTCTATTTT
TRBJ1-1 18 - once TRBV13 CASSSAGSGTFMNTEAFF TGTGCCAGCAGCTCTGCCGGTTCAGGGACTTTTATGAACACTGAAGCTTTCTTT
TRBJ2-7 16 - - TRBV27 CASSLSLSGVAYEQYF TGTGCCAGCAGTTTATCGCTGTCGGGTGTAGCCTACGAGCAGTACTTC
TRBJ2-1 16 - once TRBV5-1 CASSLEAGDSYNEQFF TGCGCCAGCAGCTTGGAGGCAGGCGACTCCTACAATGAGCAGTTCTTC
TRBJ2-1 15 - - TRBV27 CASSLVRVTGNEQFF TGTGCCAGCAGTTTGGTTCGGGTTACCGGCAATGAGCAGTTCTTC
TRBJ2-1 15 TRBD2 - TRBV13 CASSSRLGGGSEQFF TGTGCCAGCAGCTCCAGACTTGGCGGGGGGTCCGAGCAGTTCTTC
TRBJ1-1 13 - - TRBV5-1 CASSSTGNTEAFF TGCGCCAGCAGCTCGACAGGGAACACTGAAGCTTTCTTT
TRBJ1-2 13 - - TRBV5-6 CASSLPGGTGYTF TGTGCCAGCAGCTTGCCTGGAGGGACTGGCTACACCTTC
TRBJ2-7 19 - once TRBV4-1 CASSPVRSRRDKRNHEQYF TGCGCCAGCAGCCCTGTTCGGTCCCGCCGGGACAAAAGGAATCACGAGCAGTACTTC
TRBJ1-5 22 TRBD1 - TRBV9 CASSLPDRGNLLATFSNQPQHF TGTGCCAGCAGCCTCCCGGACAGGGGGAATCTACTAGCGACTTTTAGCAATCAGCCCCAGCATTTT
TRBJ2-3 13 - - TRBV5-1 CASRRWGPDTQYF TGCGCCAGTAGGCGATGGGGGCCAGATACGCAGTATTTT
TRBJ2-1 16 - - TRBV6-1 CASSDPSARTDNEQFF TGTGCCAGCAGTGACCCTTCGGCCCGGACAGACAATGAGCAGTTCTTC
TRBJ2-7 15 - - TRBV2 CASSERAGASYEQYF TGTGCCAGCAGTGAAAGGGCAGGGGCTTCCTACGAGCAGTACTTC
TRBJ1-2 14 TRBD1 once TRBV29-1 CSVDDRGEDYGYTF TGCAGCGTTGATGACAGGGGGGAGGACTATGGCTACACCTTC